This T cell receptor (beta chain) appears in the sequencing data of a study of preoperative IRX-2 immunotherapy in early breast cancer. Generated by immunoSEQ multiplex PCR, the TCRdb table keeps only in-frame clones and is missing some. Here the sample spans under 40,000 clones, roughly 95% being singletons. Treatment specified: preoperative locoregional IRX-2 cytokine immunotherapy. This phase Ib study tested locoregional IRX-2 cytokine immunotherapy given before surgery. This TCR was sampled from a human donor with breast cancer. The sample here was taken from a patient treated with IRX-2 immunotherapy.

This CDR3 is CASSLVSGRDQPQHF. CDR3 nucleotides: TGTGCCAGCAGCTTAGTGTCCGGCCGCGATCAGCCCCAGCATTTT. The chain uses TRBV7-2 and TRBJ1-5; D gene unclear. V was trimmed by 1 base and J by 5 bases, leaving 12 bases between them. The CDR3 is 15 residues long. The V gene's germline CDR1 is SGHTA and CDR2 FQGNSA.